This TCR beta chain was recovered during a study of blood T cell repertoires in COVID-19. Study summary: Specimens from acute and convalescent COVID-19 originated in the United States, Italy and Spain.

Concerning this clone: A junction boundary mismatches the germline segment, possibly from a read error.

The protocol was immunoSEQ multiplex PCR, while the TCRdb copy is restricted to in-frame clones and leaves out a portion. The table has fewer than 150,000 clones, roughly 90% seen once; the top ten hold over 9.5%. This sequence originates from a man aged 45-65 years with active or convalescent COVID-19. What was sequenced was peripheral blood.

CDR3 nucleotides: TGTGCCAGTACCCGGACAGGCCTTGTTGCAGACACGCAGTATTTT. It codes for CASTRTGLVADTQYF. The rearrangement links TRBV19 to TRBJ2-3, with TRBD1 matching 7 bases. This CDR3 has 15 residues. Germline V gene lookup returns CDR1 LNHDA and CDR2 SQIVND (reference sequence).